These 11 T cell receptor beta chains were sequenced from one sample in a study of blood T cell repertoires in COVID-19. Profiled with immunoSEQ multiplex PCR; TCRdb holds only in-frame clones, not every one. The sample contains 250,000 to 350,000 clones, 85% of which appear only once. Material for sequencing was PBMCs or T cells enriched from blood (not recorded which). All receptors derive from a woman between 45 and 60 years old who had recovered from COVID-19.

This clone was detected once. This rearrangement joins TRBV6-5 to TRBJ2-7, with D maybe TRBD2 (6 bases). Germline CDR1 is MNHEY and CDR2 is SVGAGI. The V gene lost 5 bases and the J gene lost 2 bases, with 16 bases spanning the gap. This CDR3 contains 15 residues. This CDR3 reads CASSQQEGTPYEQYF. The CDR3 bases are TGTGCCAGCAGTCAACAGGAGGGGACCCCCTACGAGCAGTACTTC.

V gene TRBV19 combines with J gene TRBJ2-1; 10 nucleotides align to TRBD2. The CDR3 covers 17 residues. Per the germline V gene, CDR1 is LNHDA and CDR2 is SQIVND (reference sequence). J lost 8 bases, V lost 3 bases, and 13 bases had no gene match. The CDR3 sequence is CASSIGIGAGGWDEQFF. CDR3 DNA sequence: TGTGCCAGTAGTATCGGAATTGGAGCGGGAGGGTGGGATGAGCAGTTCTTC.

The chain links TRBV5-1 to TRBJ1-1; D gene uncertain. Germline V gene sequence: CDR1 SGHRS, CDR2 YFSETQ. V gave up 0 bases and J gave up 2 bases, with 8 bases separating them. The CDR3 length is 14 residues. CDR3 amino acids: CASSLVMANTEAFF. Written as DNA, the CDR3 is TGCGCCAGCAGCTTGGTGATGGCTAACACTGAAGCTTTCTTT.

This clone was observed a few times. The rearrangement uses TRBV2 and TRBJ1-3; the match to TRBD1 covers 8 bases. The CDR3 totals 17 residues. Germline assignment: CDR1 SNHLY and CDR2 FYNNEI. With 5 bases clipped from V and 0 bases from J, the junction kept 9 bases outside the gene matches. The CDR3 sequence is CASSKNRGSVSGNTIYF. CDR3 coding DNA: TGTGCCAGCAGTAAGAACAGGGGGTCCGTCTCTGGAAACACCATATATTTT. The variable domain in full, with the rest retrieved from reference TRBV2 and TRBJ1-3, is EPEVTQTPSHQVTQMGQEVILRCVPISNHLYFYWYRQILGQKVEFLVSFYNNEISEKSEIFDDQFSVERPDGSNFTLKIRSTKLEDSAMYFCASSKNRGSVSGNTIYFGEGSWLTVV.

The rearrangement joins TRBV29-1 to TRBJ2-1; TRBD2 matches at 8 bases. Germline V CDR1 and CDR2: SQVTM, ANQGSEA. J was trimmed by 6 bases and V by 6 bases; bases with no gene match: 16. The CDR3 loop spans 16 amino acids. Here the CDR3 DNA reads TGCAGCGTCGACCTCCAGCGGGAGCGAGGCAGCAATGAGCAGTTCTTC. It encodes CSVDLQRERGSNEQFF.

In the case of this clone: This CDR3 is also generated by other DNA sequences in the sample. The rearrangement joins TRBV18 to TRBJ1-2, with a possible D match to TRBD1 (6 bases). The germline V and J ends were trimmed by 4 bases and 2 bases, with 11 bases remaining between them. Germline-derived CDR1 and CDR2 are KGHSH and LQKENI. This CDR3 spans 14 amino acids. The CDR3 is CASSLNRENYGYTF. In nucleotides, the CDR3 is TGTGCCAGCTCACTGAACAGGGAGAACTATGGCTACACCTTC.

The V call is TRBV5-1, the J call TRBJ2-6; D is undetermined. CDR1 SGHRS and CDR2 YFSETQ come from the germline V gene. This CDR3 is built from 16 residues. The ends were cut back, 0 bases at V and 2 bases at J, with 9 bases in the middle. CDR3: CASSLAQLAGANVLTF. CDR3 coding DNA: TGCGCCAGCAGCTTGGCGCAGTTGGCTGGGGCCAACGTCCTGACTTTC.

The V gene is TRBV30, the J gene TRBJ1-2; tentative D call: TRBD1 (5 bases). V shed 3 bases and J shed 6 bases, with 11 bases lying between them. This CDR3 comprises 12 residues. Germline CDR1 and CDR2: GTSNPN and SVGIG (reference sequence). CDR3 DNA: TGTGCCTGGAGCAATTCAGGGCATGGCTACACCTTC. Encoded protein: CAWSNSGHGYTF.

This CDR3 reads CASSPGLSSYNEQFF. For the CDR3, the DNA is TGTGCCAGCAGCCCAGGTTTAAGCTCCTACAATGAGCAGTTCTTC. The gene calls are TRBV16 and TRBJ2-1, with D hard to call. CDR3 length: 15 residues. V lost 4 bases, J lost 0 bases, and 10 bases lay in between. Germline V gene lookup returns CDR1 KGHSY and CDR2 FQNENV.

This clone was seen a handful of times. V is TRBV2 and J is TRBJ2-1; D is undetermined. CDR1 is SNHLY, CDR2 FYNNEI, per germline. The CDR3 has 13 amino acids. V was clipped by 6 bases and J by 6 bases, with 12 bases between them. CDR3 sequence: CASRNQPSNEQFF. CDR3 coding DNA: TGTGCCAGCAGGAACCAGCCTAGCAATGAGCAGTTCTTC. Using reference TRBV2 and TRBJ2-1 for the parts outside the CDR3, the full variable domain is EPEVTQTPSHQVTQMGQEVILRCVPISNHLYFYWYRQILGQKVEFLVSFYNNEISEKSEIFDDQFSVERPDGSNFTLKIRSTKLEDSAMYFCASRNQPSNEQFFGPGTRLTVL.

CDR3 amino acids: CASSRGLAGVGGDEQFF. The CDR3 region has the DNA TGTGCCAGCAGCAGAGGACTAGCGGGAGTTGGAGGCGATGAGCAGTTCTTC. The chain employs TRBV5-4 and TRBJ2-1, with 13 bases fitting TRBD2. The V gene's germline CDR1 is SGHNT and CDR2 YYREEE (reference sequence). This CDR3 is 17 amino acids long. The V and J ends lost 4 bases and 8 bases, in that order; junction bases with no gene match: 12.